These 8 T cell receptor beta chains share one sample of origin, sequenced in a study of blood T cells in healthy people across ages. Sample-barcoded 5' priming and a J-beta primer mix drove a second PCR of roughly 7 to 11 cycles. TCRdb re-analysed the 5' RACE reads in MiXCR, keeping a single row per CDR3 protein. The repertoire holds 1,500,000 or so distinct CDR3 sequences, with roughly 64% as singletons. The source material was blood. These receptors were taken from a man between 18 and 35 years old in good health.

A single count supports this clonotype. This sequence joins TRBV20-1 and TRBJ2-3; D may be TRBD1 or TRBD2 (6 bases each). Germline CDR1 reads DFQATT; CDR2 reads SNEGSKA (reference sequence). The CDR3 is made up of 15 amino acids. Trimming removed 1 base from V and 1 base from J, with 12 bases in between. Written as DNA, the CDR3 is TGCAGTGCTAGAGGAAGGGGGGTAGGCACAGATACGCAGTATTTT. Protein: CSARGRGVGTDTQYF.

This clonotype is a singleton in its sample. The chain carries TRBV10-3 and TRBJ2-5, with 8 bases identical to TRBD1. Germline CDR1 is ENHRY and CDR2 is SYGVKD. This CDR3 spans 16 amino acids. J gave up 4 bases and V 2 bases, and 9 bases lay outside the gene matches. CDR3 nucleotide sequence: TGTGCCATCAGTGAGGGCGTCAGGGGGCTTGGAGAGACCCAGTACTTC. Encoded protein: CAISEGVRGLGETQYF.

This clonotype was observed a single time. The DNA of the CDR3 is TGTGCCAGCAGTGAGCCCGGGACAGGGGGAAACTATGGCTACACCTTC. Protein: CASSEPGTGGNYGYTF. V is TRBV25-1 and J is TRBJ1-2; 11 nucleotides line up with TRBD1. The CDR3 runs to 16 residues. J was trimmed by 2 bases and V by 3 bases; bases with no gene match: 5. Germline values: CDR1 MGHDK, CDR2 SYGVNS.

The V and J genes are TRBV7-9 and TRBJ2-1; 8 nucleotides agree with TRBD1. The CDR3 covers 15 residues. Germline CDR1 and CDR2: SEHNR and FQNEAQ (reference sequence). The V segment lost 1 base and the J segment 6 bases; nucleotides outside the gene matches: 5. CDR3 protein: CASSLVRQGPNEQFF. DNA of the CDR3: TGTGCCAGCAGCTTAGTCAGACAGGGGCCCAATGAGCAGTTCTTC.

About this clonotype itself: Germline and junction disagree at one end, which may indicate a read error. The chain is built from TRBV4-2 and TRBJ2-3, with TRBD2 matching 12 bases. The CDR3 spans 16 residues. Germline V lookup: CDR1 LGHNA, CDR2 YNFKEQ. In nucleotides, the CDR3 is TGTGCCAACAGCCAAGATCGGCTAGCGGGAGGGGATACGCAGTATTTT. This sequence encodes CANSQDRLAGGDTQYF.

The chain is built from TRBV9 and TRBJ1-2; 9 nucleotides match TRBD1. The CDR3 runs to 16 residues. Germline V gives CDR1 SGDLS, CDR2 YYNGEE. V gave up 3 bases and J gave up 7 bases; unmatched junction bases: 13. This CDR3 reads CASSDYPGQGGFGYTF. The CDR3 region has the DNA TGTGCCAGCAGCGACTATCCGGGACAGGGAGGTTTTGGCTACACCTTC.

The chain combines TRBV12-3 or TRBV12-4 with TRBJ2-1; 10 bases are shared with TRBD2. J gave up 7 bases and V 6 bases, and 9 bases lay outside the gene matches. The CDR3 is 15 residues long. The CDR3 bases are TGTGCCAGCAGCCACCACCTAGCGGGAGCAAATGAGCAGTTCTTC. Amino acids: CASSHHLAGANEQFF.

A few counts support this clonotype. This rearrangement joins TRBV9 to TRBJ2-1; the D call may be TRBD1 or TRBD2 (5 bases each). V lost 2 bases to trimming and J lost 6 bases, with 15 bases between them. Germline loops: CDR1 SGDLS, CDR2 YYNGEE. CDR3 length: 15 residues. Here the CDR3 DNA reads TGTGCCAGCAGCGTCGGGACCACCCCCGTCAATGAGCAGTTCTTC. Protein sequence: CASSVGTTPVNEQFF.